A selection of T cell receptor beta chains follows, all from one sample in a study of CD8 T cells in Susac syndrome. TCRdb processed the immunoSEQ multiplex PCR reads anew with MiXCR; each CDR3 protein has one entry. The table includes under 150,000 distinct CDR3 sequences, approximately 94% detected once. The specimen was CD4+ T cells from PBMCs. These receptors were obtained from a human donor with multiple sclerosis. The CDR3 runs from the conserved cysteine through the conserved F or W. The D gene is left open where the match is weak. Clone size appears in some rows only: once, few, many, or a class for an expanded clone.

V,J,D,size,DNA,CDR3
TRBV18,TRBJ1-5,-,-,TGTGCCAGCTCACCATCCAGAAACAATCAGCCCCAGCATTTT,CASSPSRNNQPQHF
TRBV3-1,TRBJ2-1,-,-,TGTGCCAGCAGCCCCTTGACAGGTGGGCTATACAATGAGCAGTTCTTC,CASSPLTGGLYNEQFF
TRBV7-3,TRBJ2-5,TRBD2,-,TGTGCCAGCAGCTTATCTCTAGCGGGGGGAGAGACCCAGTACTTC,CASSLSLAGGETQYF
TRBV29-1,TRBJ1-1,-,-,TGCAGCGTTGAAGGGGGGGCAGGAATGAACACTGAAGCTTTCTTT,CSVEGGAGMNTEAFF
TRBV30,TRBJ1-2,-,-,TGTGCCTGGACCGGCGGGCTTGGGGCTGGTAACTATGGCTACACCTTC,CAWTGGLGAGNYGYTF
TRBV30,TRBJ1-6,TRBD1,-,TGTGCCTACTCGGGACAGATTAATTCACCCCTCCACTTT,CAYSGQINSPLHF
TRBV5-1,TRBJ1-3,-,-,TGCGCCAGCAGCTCCACCGACAGCGGAGCAAGTCTCTCTGGAAACACCATATATTTT,CASSSTDSGASLSGNTIYF
TRBV19,TRBJ2-3,-,-,TGTGCCAGTAGGGGGGACATGCGGCAGTATTTT,CASRGDMRQYF
TRBV5-1,TRBJ1-1,TRBD1,-,TGCGCCAGCAGCTTGGGGCAGGGGGCGTTGGACACTGAAGCTTTCTTT,CASSLGQGALDTEAFF
TRBV5-1,TRBJ2-2,TRBD2,-,TGCGCCAGCAGCTTGAGCGGGAGGATTAACACCGGGGAGCTGTTTTTT,CASSLSGRINTGELFF
TRBV6-2/TRBV6-3,TRBJ2-7,-,-,TGTGCCAGCAGTTCCCCCCCGACAGACTACGAGCAGTACTTC,CASSSPPTDYEQYF
TRBV5-6,TRBJ2-7,-,-,TGTGCCAGCAGCCGACAGTCCTACGAGCAGTACTTC,CASSRQSYEQYF
TRBV6-1,TRBJ2-5,-,-,TGTGCCAGCAGTCGCGGACAGTTAGAGACCCAGTACTTC,CASSRGQLETQYF
TRBV12-3/TRBV12-4,TRBJ1-2,TRBD1,-,TGTGCCAGCAGGGACAGGGGGCTGAACACCTTC,CASRDRGLNTF
TRBV27,TRBJ2-3,TRBD2,-,TGTGCCAGCAGTTTTGCCCGCAGCGGGGTTAGCACAGATACGCAGTATTTT,CASSFARSGVSTDTQYF
TRBV6-4,TRBJ2-2,TRBD2,-,TGTGCCAGCAGTACCGGGACTAGAGACACCGGGGAGCTGTTTTTT,CASSTGTRDTGELFF
TRBV3-1,TRBJ1-5,-,-,TGTGCCAGCAGCCAGACCGACAGAAATCAGCCCCAGCATTTT,CASSQTDRNQPQHF
TRBV29-1,TRBJ2-7,-,-,TGCAGCGTTGAAGACTTCGGGCGCGAGCAGTACTTC,CSVEDFGREQYF
TRBV6-2/TRBV6-3,TRBJ1-2,-,-,TGTGCCAGCAGTCGACAGACTAACTATGGCTACACCTTC,CASSRQTNYGYTF
TRBV30,TRBJ1-2,-,-,TGTGCCTGGGGACAGCCATACTATGGCTACACCTTC,CAWGQPYYGYTF
TRBV18,TRBJ2-1,TRBD2,-,TGTGCCAGCCTGACTAGCGGGGGACCCATTAGCGATGAGCAGTTCTTC,CASLTSGGPISDEQFF
TRBV7-9,TRBJ2-5,TRBD1,once,TGTGCCAACACAGGGGTTCAAGAGACCCAGTACTTC,CANTGVQETQYF
TRBV20-1,TRBJ1-1,-,-,TGCAGTGCCCAAGGGGAAAGGGCCTCCACTGAAGCTTTCTTT,CSAQGERASTEAFF
TRBV12-3/TRBV12-4,TRBJ1-2,-,-,TGTGCCAGCAGTCTTACCCCAGGGGATGCGGCCTATGGCTACACCTTC,CASSLTPGDAAYGYTF
TRBV10-3,TRBJ1-3,-,-,TGTGCCATCAACCGGCGGGGGGCTGGAAACACCATATATTTT,CAINRRGAGNTIYF
TRBV7-2,TRBJ2-7,TRBD2,-,TGTGCCAGCAGCTTCGACGGACTAGCCTCGGACTACGAGCAGTACTTC,CASSFDGLASDYEQYF
TRBV2,TRBJ2-3,TRBD2,-,TGTGCCAGCAGCGAGCTAGCGGTGACAGATACGCAGTATTTT,CASSELAVTDTQYF